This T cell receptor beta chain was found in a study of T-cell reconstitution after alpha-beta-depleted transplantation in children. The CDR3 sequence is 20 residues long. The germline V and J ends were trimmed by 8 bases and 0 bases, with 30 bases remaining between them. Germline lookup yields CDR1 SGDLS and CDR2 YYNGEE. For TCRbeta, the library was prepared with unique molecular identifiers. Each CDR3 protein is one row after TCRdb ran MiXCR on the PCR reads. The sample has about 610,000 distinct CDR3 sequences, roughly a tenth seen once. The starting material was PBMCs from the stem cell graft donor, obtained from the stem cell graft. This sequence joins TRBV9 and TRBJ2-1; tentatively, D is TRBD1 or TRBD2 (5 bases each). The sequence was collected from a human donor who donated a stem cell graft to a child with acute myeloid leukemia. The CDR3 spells CASSTSDGAGPGSSYNEQFF. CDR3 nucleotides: TGTGCCAGTTCTACCTCTGACGGGGCCGGGCCGGGAAGCTCCTACAATGAGCAGTTCTTC.